This T cell receptor (beta chain) originates from a study of blood T cell repertoires in COVID-19. Some clones are missing from TCRdb's copy, which holds only in-frame ones; the method was immunoSEQ multiplex PCR. The sample has hundreds of thousands of clones, more than 80% seen once. The CDR3 is 17 amino acids. Losses at the gene ends were 2 bases for V and 4 bases for J; bases not matched to a gene: 11. Germline V gene data show CDR1 as MNHNS and CDR2 as SASEGT. The sequencing input was peripheral blood. The chain combines TRBV6-1 with TRBJ1-2; 9 nucleotides match TRBD1. The clonotype was recovered from a woman over 75 with COVID-19, enrolled during active disease. The CDR3 region has the DNA TGTGCCAGCAGTGAAAGGGGCGGACAGGGGAGTGCCTATGGCTACACCTTC. Its translation: CASSERGGQGSAYGYTF.